The present TCR beta chain was sequenced within a study of blood T cells in healthy people across ages. On this clonotype itself: Its antigen remains unidentified.

Whole-study findings and limits: TCR beta diversity, measured per million T cells, fell in a roughly linear way with age.

For the second PCR, which ran for about 7 to 11 cycles, a sample-barcoded 5' primer and a J-beta primer mix were used. TCRdb ran MiXCR on the 5' RACE reads and lists one entry per CDR3 protein. The profile shows about 800,000 distinct CDR3 sequences, 20% to 25% of them singletons. The CDR3 covers 17 residues. CDR1 SGHTA and CDR2 FQGNSA come from the germline V gene. V lost 1 base and J lost 4, with 19 bases in between. These data are also associated with another study on T cells of mothers and their children.

The TCR comes from a boy younger than 18 in good health. The rearrangement links TRBV7-2 to TRBJ1-2, with a weak D call TRBD1 (6 bases). The specimen was blood. CDR3 sequence reads: CASSLEYLDRNAYGYTF. The CDR3 bases are TGTGCCAGCAGCTTAGAGTATCTGGACAGAAACGCCTATGGCTACACCTTC.